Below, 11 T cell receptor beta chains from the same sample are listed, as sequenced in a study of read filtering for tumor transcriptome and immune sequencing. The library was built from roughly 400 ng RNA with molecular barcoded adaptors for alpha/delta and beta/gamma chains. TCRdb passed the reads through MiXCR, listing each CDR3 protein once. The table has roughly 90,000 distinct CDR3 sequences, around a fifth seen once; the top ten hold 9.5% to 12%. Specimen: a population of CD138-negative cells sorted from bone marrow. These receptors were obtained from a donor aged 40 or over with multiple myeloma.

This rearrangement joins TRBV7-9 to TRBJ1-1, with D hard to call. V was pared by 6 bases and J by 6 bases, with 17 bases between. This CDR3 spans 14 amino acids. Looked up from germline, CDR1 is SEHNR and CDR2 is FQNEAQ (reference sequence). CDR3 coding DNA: TGTGCCAGCAGACCACCGGGCAGGAGTCCTGAAGCTTTCTTT. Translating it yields CASRPPGRSPEAFF.

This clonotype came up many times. The DNA of the CDR3 is TGCAGCGTTGAGGCAGGCGGATATGGCGAGACCCAGTACTTC. Translation: CSVEAGGYGETQYF. V usage is TRBV29-1 and J usage is TRBJ2-5, with D unresolved. Germline V gene sequence: CDR1 SQVTM, CDR2 ANQGSEA. The CDR3 runs to 14 residues. V dropped 3 bases and J dropped 5 bases, with 16 bases sitting between them. The full variable domain, completed using reference TRBV29-1 and TRBJ2-5, is SAVISQKPSRDICQRGTSLTIQCQVDSQVTMMFWYRQQPGQSLTLIATANQGSEATYESGFVIDKFPISRPNLTFSTLTVSNMSPEDSSIYLCSVEAGGYGETQYFGPGTRLLVL.

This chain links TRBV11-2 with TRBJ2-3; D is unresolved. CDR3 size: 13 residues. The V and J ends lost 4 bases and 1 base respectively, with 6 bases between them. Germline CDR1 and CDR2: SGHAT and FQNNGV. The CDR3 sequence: CASSSSRTDTQYF. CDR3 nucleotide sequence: TGTGCCAGCAGCTCCAGCCGCACAGATACGCAGTATTTT.

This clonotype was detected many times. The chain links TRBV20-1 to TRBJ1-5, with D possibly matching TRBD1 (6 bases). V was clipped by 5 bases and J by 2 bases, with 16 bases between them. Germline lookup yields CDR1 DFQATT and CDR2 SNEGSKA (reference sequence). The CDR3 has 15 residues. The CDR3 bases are TGCAGTGCTTTCAAGGGGGGCCGGGGCAATCAGCCCCAGCATTTT. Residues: CSAFKGGRGNQPQHF.

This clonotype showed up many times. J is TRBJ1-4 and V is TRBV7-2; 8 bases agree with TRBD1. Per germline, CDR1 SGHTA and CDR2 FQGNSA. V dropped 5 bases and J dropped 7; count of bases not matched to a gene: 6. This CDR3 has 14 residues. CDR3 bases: TGTGCCAGCAGCCTCGACGGGACAGGTGAAAAACTGTTTTTT. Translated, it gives CASSLDGTGEKLFF.

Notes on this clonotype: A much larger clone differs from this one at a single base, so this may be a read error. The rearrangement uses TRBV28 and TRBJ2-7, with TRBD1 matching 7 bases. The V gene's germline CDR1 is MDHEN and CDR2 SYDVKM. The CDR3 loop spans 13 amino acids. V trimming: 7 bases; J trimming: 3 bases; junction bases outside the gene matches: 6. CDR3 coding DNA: TGTGCCAGCATTGGGGACAGTCGCTACGAGCAGTACTTC. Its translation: CASIGDSRYEQYF.

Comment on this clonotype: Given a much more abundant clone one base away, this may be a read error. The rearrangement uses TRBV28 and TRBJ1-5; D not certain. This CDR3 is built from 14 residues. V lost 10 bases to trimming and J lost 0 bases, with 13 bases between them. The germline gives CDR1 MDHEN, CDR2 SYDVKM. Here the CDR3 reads CAIRGDPSNQPQHF. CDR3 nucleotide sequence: TGTGCCATCCGCGGGGATCCTAGCAATCAGCCCCAGCATTTT.

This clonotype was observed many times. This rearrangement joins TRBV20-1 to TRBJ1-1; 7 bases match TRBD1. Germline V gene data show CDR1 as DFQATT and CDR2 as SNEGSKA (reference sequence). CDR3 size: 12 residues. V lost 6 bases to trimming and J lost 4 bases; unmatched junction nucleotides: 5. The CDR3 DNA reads TGCAGTGCACAGACAGGGACCACTGAAGCTTTCTTT. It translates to CSAQTGTTEAFF.

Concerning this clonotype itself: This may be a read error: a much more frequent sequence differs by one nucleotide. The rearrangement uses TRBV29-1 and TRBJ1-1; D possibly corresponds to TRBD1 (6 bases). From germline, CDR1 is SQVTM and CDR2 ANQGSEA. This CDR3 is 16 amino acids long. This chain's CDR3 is CITKGSIGGDGTEAFF. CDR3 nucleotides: TGCATCACGAAGGGCTCGATTGGGGGCGACGGGACTGAAGCTTTCTTT.

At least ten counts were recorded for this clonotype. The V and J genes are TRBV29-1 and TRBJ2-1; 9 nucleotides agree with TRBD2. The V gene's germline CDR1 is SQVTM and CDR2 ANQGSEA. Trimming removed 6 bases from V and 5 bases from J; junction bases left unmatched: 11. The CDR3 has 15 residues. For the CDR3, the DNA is TGCAGCGTCGCGGGGGGGCTTAGATCGGACAATGAGCAGTTCTTC. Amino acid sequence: CSVAGGLRSDNEQFF.

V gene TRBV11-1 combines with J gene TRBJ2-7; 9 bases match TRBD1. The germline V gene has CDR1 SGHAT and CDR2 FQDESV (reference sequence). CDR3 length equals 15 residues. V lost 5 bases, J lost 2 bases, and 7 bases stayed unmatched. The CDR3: CASSRDRAVAYEQYF. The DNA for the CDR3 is TGTGCCAGCAGCCGGGACAGGGCGGTAGCCTACGAGCAGTACTTC.